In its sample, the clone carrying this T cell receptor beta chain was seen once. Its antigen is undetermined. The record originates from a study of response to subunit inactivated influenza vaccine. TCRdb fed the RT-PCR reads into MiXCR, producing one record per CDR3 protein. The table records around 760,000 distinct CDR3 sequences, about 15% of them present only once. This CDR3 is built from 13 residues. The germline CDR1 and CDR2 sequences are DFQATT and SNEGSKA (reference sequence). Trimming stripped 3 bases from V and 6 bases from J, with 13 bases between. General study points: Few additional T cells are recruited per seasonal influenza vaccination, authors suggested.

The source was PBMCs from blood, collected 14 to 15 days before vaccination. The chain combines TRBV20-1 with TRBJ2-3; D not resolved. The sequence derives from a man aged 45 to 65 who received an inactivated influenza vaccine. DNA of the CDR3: TGCAGTGCTAGTATGGCTATTTGGGATACGCAGTATTTT. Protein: CSASMAIWDTQYF.